This T cell receptor beta chain originates from a study of blood T cell repertoires in COVID-19. The CDR3 consists of 14 residues. Between the trimmed V and J ends, which lost 4 bases and 0 bases, there was a span of 9 bases. The germline V gene has CDR1 LNHDA and CDR2 SQIVND (reference sequence). TCRdb's table, derived via immunoSEQ multiplex PCR, lists solely in-frame clones and lacks some. The repertoire holds under 55,000 clones, with roughly four fifths as singletons. The chain is built from TRBV19 and TRBJ1-1; TRBD1 is a possible D gene (6 bases). The receptor was derived from a human donor in a cohort sampled during active COVID-19. The sample comprised peripheral blood. CDR3 nucleotide sequence: TGTGCCAGTAGTACCAGGGGACTGAACACTGAAGCTTTCTTT. It encodes CASSTRGLNTEAFF.